This TCR beta chain was retrieved from a study of blood T cell repertoires in COVID-19. Sequencing was performed with immunoSEQ multiplex PCR; in TCRdb, only in-frame clones are kept and a portion is missing. Here the sample spans approximately 100,000 clones, nearly 90% being singletons. The CDR3 has 13 residues. Germline values: CDR1 SGDLS, CDR2 YYNGEE. Trimming removed 0 bases at V and 4 bases at J, with 7 bases between. Sequenced material: peripheral blood. The TCR comes from a man aged 45-65 years in a cohort sampled during active COVID-19. The chain recombines TRBV9 with TRBJ1-2; unclear D gene. The CDR3 sequence: CASSVGEIYGYTF. The DNA of the CDR3 is TGTGCCAGCAGCGTAGGGGAGATCTATGGCTACACCTTC.